These T cell receptor beta chains were read from a single sample in a study of T and B cells in COVID-19 patients. TCRdb reprocessed the multiplex PCR reads with MiXCR, giving one entry per CDR3 protein. The table lists about 18,000 distinct CDR3 sequences, approximately 37% of them singletons. The sequenced material came from blood. The receptors were gathered from a human donor with active COVID-19. CDR3s include the opening cysteine and the closing phenylalanine or tryptophan. The D gene is left open where the match is weak. Clone size appears in some rows only: once, few, many, or a class for an expanded clone.

>12|NA|TRBV24-1|NA|TRBJ2-3
CATQGSLDTQYF
TGTGCCACCCAGGGTTCGCTAGATACGCAGTATTTT
>15|TRBD1|TRBV14|few|TRBJ2-3
CASSARTGGTDTQYF
TGTGCCAGCAGCGCTCGGACAGGGGGCACAGATACGCAGTATTTT
>14|NA|TRBV6-4|many|TRBJ2-3
CASRRTHGTDTQYF
TGTGCCAGCAGAAGAACACACGGCACAGATACGCAGTATTTT
>15|TRBD2|TRBV19|NA|TRBJ2-3
CASMDSGATTDTQYF
TGTGCCAGTATGGATAGCGGGGCTACCACAGATACGCAGTATTTT
>13|NA|TRBV27|few|TRBJ1-3
CASSSTAGNTIYF
TGTGCCAGCTCCAGTACAGCTGGAAACACCATATATTTT
>15|NA|TRBV27|NA|TRBJ1-6
CASSLSVQGNSPLHF
TGTGCCAGCAGTTTATCGGTACAGGGTAATTCACCCCTCCACTTT
>13|NA|TRBV18|few|TRBJ1-4
CASSPYRDEKLFF
TGTGCCAGCTCACCCTACAGGGATGAAAAACTGTTTTTT
>12|NA|TRBV11-1|medium-sized|TRBJ2-3
CASSSHGDTQYF
TGTGCCAGCAGCTCCCACGGGGATACGCAGTATTTT
>13|TRBD1|TRBV29-1|medium-sized|TRBJ2-7
CSVLGDRGYEQYF
TGCAGCGTCCTTGGGGACAGGGGCTACGAGCAGTACTTC
>13|NA|TRBV19|medium-sized|TRBJ2-7
CASSIQATYEQYF
TGTGCCAGTAGTATACAGGCCACCTACGAGCAGTACTTC
>14|TRBD2|TRBV20-1|NA|TRBJ2-7
CSARGSSGNYEQYF
TGCAGTGCTAGAGGGTCTAGCGGAAACTACGAGCAGTACTTC
>15|TRBD2|TRBV11-1|many|TRBJ2-2
CASSWAAGDTGELFF
TGTGCCAGCAGCTGGGCAGCGGGGGATACCGGGGAGCTGTTTTTT
>13|TRBD1|TRBV12-3/TRBV12-4|NA|TRBJ1-1
CASSGTGITEAFF
TGTGCCAGCAGTGGGACAGGCATCACTGAAGCTTTCTTT
>15|TRBD1|TRBV10-3|NA|TRBJ1-2
CAISKGQEDNYGYTF
TGTGCCATCAGTAAGGGACAGGAAGATAACTATGGCTACACCTTC
>14|TRBD1|TRBV19|NA|TRBJ1-1
CASSRGTVNTEAFF
TGTGCCAGTAGTCGGGGGACAGTGAACACTGAAGCTTTCTTT
>18|TRBD1|TRBV5-4|NA|TRBJ2-5
CASSPRTGGLFLQETQYF
TGTGCCAGCAGCCCCCGGACAGGGGGCCTTTTTCTTCAAGAGACCCAGTACTTC